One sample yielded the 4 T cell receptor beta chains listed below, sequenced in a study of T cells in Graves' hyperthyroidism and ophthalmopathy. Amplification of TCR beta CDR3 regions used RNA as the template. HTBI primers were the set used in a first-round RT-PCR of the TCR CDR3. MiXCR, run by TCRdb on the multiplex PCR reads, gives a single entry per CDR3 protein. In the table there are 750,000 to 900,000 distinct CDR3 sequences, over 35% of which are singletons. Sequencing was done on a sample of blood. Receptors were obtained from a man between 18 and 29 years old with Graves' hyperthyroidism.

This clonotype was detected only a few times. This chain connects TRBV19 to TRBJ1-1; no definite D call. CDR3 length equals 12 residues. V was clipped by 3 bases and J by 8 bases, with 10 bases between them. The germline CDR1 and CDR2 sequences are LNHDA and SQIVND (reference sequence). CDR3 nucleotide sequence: TGTGCCAGTAGTATTAACGGAGCAGAAGCTTTCTTT. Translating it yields CASSINGAEAFF.

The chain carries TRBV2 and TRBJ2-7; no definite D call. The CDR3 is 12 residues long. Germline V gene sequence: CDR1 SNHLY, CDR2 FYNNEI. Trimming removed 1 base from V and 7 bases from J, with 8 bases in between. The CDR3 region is CASSEVGWEQYF. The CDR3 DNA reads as TGTGCCAGCAGTGAAGTGGGGTGGGAGCAGTACTTC. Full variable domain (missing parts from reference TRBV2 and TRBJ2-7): EPEVTQTPSHQVTQMGQEVILRCVPISNHLYFYWYRQILGQKVEFLVSFYNNEISEKSEIFDDQFSVERPDGSNFTLKIRSTKLEDSAMYFCASSEVGWEQYFGPGTRLTVT.

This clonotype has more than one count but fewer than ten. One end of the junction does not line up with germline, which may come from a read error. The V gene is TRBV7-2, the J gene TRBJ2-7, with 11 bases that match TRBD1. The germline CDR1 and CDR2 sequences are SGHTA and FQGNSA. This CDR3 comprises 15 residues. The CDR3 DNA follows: TGCGCCAGCAGCCAAGGGGACAGGGGGAACTACGAGCAGTACTTC. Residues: CASSQGDRGNYEQYF.

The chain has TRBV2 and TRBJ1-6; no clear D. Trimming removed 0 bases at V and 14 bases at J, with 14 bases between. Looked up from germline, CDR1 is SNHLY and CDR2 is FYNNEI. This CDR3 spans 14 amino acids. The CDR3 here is CASSEAPVGETLHF. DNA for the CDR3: TGTGCCAGCAGTGAAGCCCCAGTGGGAGAAACCCTCCACTTT.